The rows below give T cell receptor beta chains drawn from one sample of a study of tumor-infiltrating lymphocytes in primary liver carcinoma. One entry per CDR3 protein results from TCRdb running MiXCR on the multiplex PCR reads. The table shows almost 200,000 distinct CDR3 sequences, with about 65% occurring only once. The sequenced sample consisted of peripheral blood. These receptors all stem from a woman aged 60-75 years with primary liver carcinoma and hepatitis B virus infection. Both conserved end residues are part of each CDR3. D genes are given only for firm matches. The listing skips clone size in some rows; elsewhere it reads once, few, many or a size class.

v_call,cdr3_length,clone_size,j_call,d_call,cdr3_aa,cdr3_nt
TRBV7-9,14,NA,TRBJ1-4,NA,CVSSTAQPNEKLFF,TGTGTCAGTAGCACTGCACAGCCTAATGAAAAACTGTTTTTT
TRBV11-2,18,NA,TRBJ1-6,TRBD1,CARSFAGQGACDSSPLHF,TGTGCCAGGAGCTTTGCGGGACAGGGGGCTTGTGATAGTTCACCCCTCCACTTT
TRBV29-1,16,many,TRBJ2-1,NA,CSVEDQEAASYNEQFF,TGCAGCGTTGAAGATCAGGAGGCAGCCTCCTACAATGAGCAGTTCTTC
TRBV6-1,16,NA,TRBJ2-3,NA,CAISEEAGDWTDTQYF,TGTGCCATCAGTGAAGAAGCAGGGGACTGGACAGATACGCAGTATTTT
TRBV4-2,18,many,TRBJ2-1,TRBD2,CASSQDTSPSGYYNEQFF,TGTGCCAGCAGCCAAGATACGTCCCCTAGCGGCTATTACAATGAGCAGTTCTTC
TRBV20-1,13,NA,TRBJ2-5,NA,CSAKPTMKETQYF,TGCAGTGCCAAACCCACTATGAAAGAGACCCAGTACTTC
TRBV11-2,16,NA,TRBJ2-1,TRBD2,CASSYVAGGYGNEQFF,TGTGCCAGCAGCTACGTAGCGGGAGGTTATGGCAATGAGCAGTTCTTC
TRBV5-1,17,NA,TRBJ2-1,NA,CASSPTQGGGRNNEQFF,TGCGCCAGCAGCCCGACCCAAGGGGGGGGACGCAACAATGAGCAGTTCTTC
TRBV30,16,NA,TRBJ1-4,NA,CAWRGGTSSKGEKLFF,TGTGCCTGGCGCGGCGGGACATCCAGTAAGGGAGAAAAACTGTTTTTT
TRBV7-9,16,NA,TRBJ1-1,TRBD1,CASSLEGGNRGSEAFF,TGTGCCAGCAGCTTAGAAGGAGGAAACAGGGGGTCCGAAGCTTTCTTT
TRBV11-2,15,NA,TRBJ2-5,NA,CASGRVEGTGETQYF,TGTGCCAGCGGCCGTGTGGAAGGCACAGGGGAGACCCAGTACTTC
TRBV11-3,13,NA,TRBJ2-5,NA,CASSLVGQETQCF,TGTGCCAGCAGCCTAGTCGGACAAGAGACCCAGTGCTTC
TRBV28,13,few,TRBJ2-7,NA,CASDGGGGYEQYF,TGTGCCAGCGACGGCGGGGGCGGGTACGAGCAGTACTTC
TRBV5-1,15,NA,TRBJ1-1,NA,CASSGDGASYTEAFF,TGCGCAAGCAGCGGGGACGGGGCGAGTTACACTGAAGCTTTCTTT
TRBV6-5,15,NA,TRBJ1-2,TRBD1,CATRPPGTGMWGYTF,TGTGCCACCAGACCCCCCGGGACAGGGATGTGGGGCTACACCTTC
TRBV5-5,16,NA,TRBJ2-6,NA,CASSSPKGTGVNVLTF,TGTGCCAGCAGCTCGCCAAAGGGGACTGGGGTCAACGTCCTGACTTTC
TRBV29-1,13,NA,TRBJ2-4,NA,CSVQPLDENIQYF,TGCAGCGTTCAGCCCCTAGACGAAAACATTCAGTACTTC
TRBV12-3/TRBV12-4,12,NA,TRBJ2-5,TRBD1,CASKGGRVTQYF,TGTGCCAGCAAAGGGGGCCGAGTGACCCAGTACTTC
TRBV30,15,NA,TRBJ1-4,NA,CAWIQKTGTQEKLFF,TGTGCCTGGATTCAAAAGACCGGGACCCAAGAAAAACTGTTTTTT
TRBV14,13,NA,TRBJ2-7,NA,CASSQRAPYEQHF,TGTGCCAGCAGCCAGCGGGCACCCTACGAGCAGCACTTC
TRBV4-2,16,NA,TRBJ2-5,NA,CVSSQGLVDTGETQYF,TGTGTCAGCAGCCAAGGTCTCGTGGACACAGGGGAGACCCAGTACTTC
TRBV11-2,13,NA,TRBJ1-1,NA,CASSLDMNTGAFF,TGTGCCAGTAGCTTAGACATGAACACTGGAGCTTTCTTT
TRBV5-1,12,once,TRBJ1-1,NA,CSSSFGDTEAFF,TGCTCCAGCAGCTTCGGGGACACTGAAGCTTTCTTT
TRBV19,14,few,TRBJ2-5,TRBD2,CASSALAGRETQYF,TGTGCCAGTAGTGCCTTAGCGGGAAGAGAGACCCAGTACTTC
TRBV29-1,12,NA,TRBJ2-3,NA,CSVGLGATTQYF,TGTAGCGTTGGGTTGGGGGCCACTACGCAGTATTTT
TRBV4-2,16,many,TRBJ2-4,NA,CASSQETGTPQNIQYF,TGTGCCAGCAGCCAAGAAACGGGCACCCCCCAAAACATTCAGTACTTC
TRBV5-1,15,NA,TRBJ2-5,TRBD2,CASSLVLAGGETQYF,TGCGCCAGCAGCTTGGTCCTAGCGGGAGGAGAGACCCAGTACTTC
TRBV24-1,15,NA,TRBJ2-1,NA,CATSPNRGRANEQFF,TGTGCCACCAGTCCTAACCGGGGCAGGGCCAATGAGCAGTTCTTC
TRBV29-1,13,NA,TRBJ2-7,TRBD1,CSARDRWRFEQYF,TGCAGTGCCCGGGACAGGTGGCGCTTCGAGCAGTACTTC
TRBV11-1,14,NA,TRBJ2-3,NA,CASSLAPTTDTLYF,TGTGCCAGCAGTTTAGCTCCCACCACAGATACGCTGTATTTT
TRBV28,12,NA,TRBJ2-1,NA,CASSDSYNEQFF,TGTGCCAGCAGCGACAGTTACAATGAGCAGTTCTTC